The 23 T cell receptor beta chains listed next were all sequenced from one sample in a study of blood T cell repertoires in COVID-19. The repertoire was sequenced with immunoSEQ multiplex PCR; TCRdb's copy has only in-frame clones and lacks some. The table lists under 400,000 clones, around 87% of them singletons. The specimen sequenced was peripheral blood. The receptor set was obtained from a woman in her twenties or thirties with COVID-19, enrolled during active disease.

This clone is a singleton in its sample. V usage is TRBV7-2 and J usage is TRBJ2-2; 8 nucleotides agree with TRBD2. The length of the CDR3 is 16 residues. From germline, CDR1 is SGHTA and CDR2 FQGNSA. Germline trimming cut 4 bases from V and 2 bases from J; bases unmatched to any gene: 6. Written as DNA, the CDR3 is TGTGCCAGCAGCTCTCCTAGCGGGCTAAACACCGGGGAGCTGTTTTTT. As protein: CASSSPSGLNTGELFF. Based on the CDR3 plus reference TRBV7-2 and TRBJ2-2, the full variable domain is GAGVSQSPSNKVTEKGKDVELRCDPISGHTALYWYRQSLGQGLEFLIYFQGNSAPDKSGLPSDRFSAERTGGSVSTLTIQRTQQEDSAVYLCASSSPSGLNTGELFFGEGSRLTVL.

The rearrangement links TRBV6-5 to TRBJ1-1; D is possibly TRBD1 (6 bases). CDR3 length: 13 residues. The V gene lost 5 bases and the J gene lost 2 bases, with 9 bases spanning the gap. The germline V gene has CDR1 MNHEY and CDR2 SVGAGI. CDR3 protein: CASSPTGNTEAFF. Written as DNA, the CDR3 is TGTGCCAGCAGTCCGACAGGAAACACTGAAGCTTTCTTT.

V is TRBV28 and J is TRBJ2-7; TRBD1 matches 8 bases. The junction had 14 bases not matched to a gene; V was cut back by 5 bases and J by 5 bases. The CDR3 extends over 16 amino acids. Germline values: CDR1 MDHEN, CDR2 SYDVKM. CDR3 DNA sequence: TGTGCCAGCAGTGCTCCCCGGACAGGGAGTATCCACGAGCAGTACTTC. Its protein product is CASSAPRTGSIHEQYF.

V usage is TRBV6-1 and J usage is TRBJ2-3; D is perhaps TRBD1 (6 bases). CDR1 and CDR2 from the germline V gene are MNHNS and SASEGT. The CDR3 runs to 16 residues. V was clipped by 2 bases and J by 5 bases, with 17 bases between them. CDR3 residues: CASSESHNRVEDTQYF. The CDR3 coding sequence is TGTGCCAGCAGTGAATCCCATAACAGGGTCGAAGATACGCAGTATTTT.

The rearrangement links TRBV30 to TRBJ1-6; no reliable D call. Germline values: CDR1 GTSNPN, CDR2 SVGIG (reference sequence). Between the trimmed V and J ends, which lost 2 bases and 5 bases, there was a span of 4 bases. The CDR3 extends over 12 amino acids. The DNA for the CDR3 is TGTGCCTGGAGTTACAATAATTCACCCCTCCACTTT. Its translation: CAWSYNNSPLHF.

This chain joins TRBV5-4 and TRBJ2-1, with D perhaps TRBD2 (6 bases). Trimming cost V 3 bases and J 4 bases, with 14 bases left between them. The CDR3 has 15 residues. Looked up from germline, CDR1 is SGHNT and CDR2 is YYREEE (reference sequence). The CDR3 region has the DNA TGTGCCAGCAGCTCCCCGGGACGGGAGTACAATGAGCAGTTCTTC. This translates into CASSSPGREYNEQFF.

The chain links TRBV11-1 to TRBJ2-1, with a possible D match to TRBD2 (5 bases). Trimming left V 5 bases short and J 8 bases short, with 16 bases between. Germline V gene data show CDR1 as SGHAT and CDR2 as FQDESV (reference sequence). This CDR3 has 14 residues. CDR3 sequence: CASSTRSRVHEQFF. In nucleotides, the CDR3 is TGTGCCAGCAGCACCCGTTCGAGGGTCCATGAGCAGTTCTTC.

The CDR3 DNA is TGTGCCAGCAGCGGACGACAGGGGGATTATGCTGGCTACACCTTC. This encodes CASSGRQGDYAGYTF. The chain uses TRBV5-4 and TRBJ1-2; the match to TRBD1 covers 9 bases. This CDR3 has 15 amino acids. Germline V gives CDR1 SGHNT, CDR2 YYREEE (reference sequence). Unmatched junction bases numbered 11, after V lost 4 bases and J lost 7 bases.

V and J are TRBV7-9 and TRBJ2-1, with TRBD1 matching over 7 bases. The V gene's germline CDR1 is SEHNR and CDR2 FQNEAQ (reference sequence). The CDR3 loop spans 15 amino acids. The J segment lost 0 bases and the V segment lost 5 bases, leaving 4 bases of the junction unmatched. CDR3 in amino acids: CASSEGQSSYNEQFF. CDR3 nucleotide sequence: TGTGCCAGCAGCGAGGGACAGAGCTCCTACAATGAGCAGTTCTTC.

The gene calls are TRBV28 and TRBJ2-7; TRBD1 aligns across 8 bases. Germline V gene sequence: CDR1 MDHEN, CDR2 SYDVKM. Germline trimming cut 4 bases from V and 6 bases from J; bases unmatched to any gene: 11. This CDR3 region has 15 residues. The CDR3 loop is CASSSPGQAISEQYF. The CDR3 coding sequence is TGTGCCAGCAGTTCTCCGGGACAGGCCATTTCCGAGCAGTACTTC.

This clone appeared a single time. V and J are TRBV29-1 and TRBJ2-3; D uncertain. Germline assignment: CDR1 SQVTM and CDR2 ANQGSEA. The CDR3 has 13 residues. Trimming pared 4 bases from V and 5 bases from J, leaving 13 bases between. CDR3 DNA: TGCAGCGTTGTAGGCAGGTACTTAGATACGCAGTATTTT. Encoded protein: CSVVGRYLDTQYF.

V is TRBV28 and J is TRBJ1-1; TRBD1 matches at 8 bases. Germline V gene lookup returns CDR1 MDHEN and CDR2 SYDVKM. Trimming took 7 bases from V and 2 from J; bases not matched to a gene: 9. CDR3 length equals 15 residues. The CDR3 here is CASIRDRGPNTEAFF. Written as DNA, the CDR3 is TGTGCCAGCATCCGAGACAGGGGCCCTAACACTGAAGCTTTCTTT.

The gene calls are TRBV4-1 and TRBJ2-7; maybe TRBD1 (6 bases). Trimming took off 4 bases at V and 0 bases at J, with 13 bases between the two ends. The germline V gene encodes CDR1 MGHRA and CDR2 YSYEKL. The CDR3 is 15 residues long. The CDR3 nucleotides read TGCGCCAGCAGCCCCGTAGGACAGCACTCCTACGAGCAGTACTTC. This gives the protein CASSPVGQHSYEQYF.

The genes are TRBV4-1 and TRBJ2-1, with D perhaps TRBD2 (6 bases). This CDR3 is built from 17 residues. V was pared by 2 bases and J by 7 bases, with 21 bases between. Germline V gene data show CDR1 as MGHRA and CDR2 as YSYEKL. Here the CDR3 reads CASSQSWGGTRGNEQFF. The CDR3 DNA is TGCGCCAGCAGCCAATCCTGGGGAGGAACTAGAGGAAATGAGCAGTTCTTC.

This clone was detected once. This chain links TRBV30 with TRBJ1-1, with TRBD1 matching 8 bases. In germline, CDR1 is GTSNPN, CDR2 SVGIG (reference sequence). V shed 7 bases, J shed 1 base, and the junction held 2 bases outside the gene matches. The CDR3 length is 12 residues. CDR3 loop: CAYDRGNTEAFF. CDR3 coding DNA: TGTGCCTACGACAGGGGGAACACTGAAGCTTTCTTT.

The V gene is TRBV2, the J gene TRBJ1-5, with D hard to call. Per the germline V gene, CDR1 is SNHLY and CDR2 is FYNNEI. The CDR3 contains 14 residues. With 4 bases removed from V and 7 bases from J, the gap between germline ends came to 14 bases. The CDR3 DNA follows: TGTGCCAGCAGTGCATCCGGGTTGATGCAGCCCCAGCATTTT. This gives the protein CASSASGLMQPQHF.

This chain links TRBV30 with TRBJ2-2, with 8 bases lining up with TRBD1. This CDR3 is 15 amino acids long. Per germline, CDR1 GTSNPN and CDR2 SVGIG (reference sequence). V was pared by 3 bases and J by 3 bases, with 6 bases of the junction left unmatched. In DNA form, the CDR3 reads TGTGCCTGGAGATACAGGGGGTTGGACACCGGGGAGCTGTTTTTT. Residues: CAWRYRGLDTGELFF. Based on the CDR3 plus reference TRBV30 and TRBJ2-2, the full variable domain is SQTIHQWPATLVQPVGSPLSLECTVEGTSNPNLYWYRQAAGRGLQLLFYSVGIGQISSEVPQNLSASRPQDRQFILSSKKLLLSDSGFYLCAWRYRGLDTGELFFGEGSRLTVL.

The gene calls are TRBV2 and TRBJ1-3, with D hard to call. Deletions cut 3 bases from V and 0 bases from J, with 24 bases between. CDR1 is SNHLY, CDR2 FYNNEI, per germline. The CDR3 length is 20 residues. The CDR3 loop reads CASSEYGVKKGRSSGNTIYF. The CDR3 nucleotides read TGTGCCAGCAGTGAGTACGGGGTAAAGAAGGGCAGAAGCTCTGGAAACACCATATATTTT.

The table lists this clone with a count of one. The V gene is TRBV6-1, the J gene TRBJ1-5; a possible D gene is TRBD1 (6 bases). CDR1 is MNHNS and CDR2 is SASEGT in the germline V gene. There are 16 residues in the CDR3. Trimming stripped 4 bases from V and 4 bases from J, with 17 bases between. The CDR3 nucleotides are TGTGCCAGCAGTGCGAGGACAGCAAGTTTTAATCAGCCCCAGCATTTT. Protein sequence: CASSARTASFNQPQHF.

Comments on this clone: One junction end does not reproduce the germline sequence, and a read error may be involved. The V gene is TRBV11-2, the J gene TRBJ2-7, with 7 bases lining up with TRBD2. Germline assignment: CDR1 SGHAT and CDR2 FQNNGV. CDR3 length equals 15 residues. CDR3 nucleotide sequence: TGTGCCAGCAGCTACCTGGGGGGGAGGTCCTATGAGCAGTACTTC. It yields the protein CASSYLGGRSYEQYF. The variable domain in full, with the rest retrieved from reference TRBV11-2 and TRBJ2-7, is EAGVAQSPRYKIIEKRQSVAFWCNPISGHATLYWYQQILGQGPKLLIQFQNNGVVDDSQLPKDRFSAERLKGVDSTLKIQPAKLEDSAVYLCASSYLGGRSYEQYFGPGTRLTVT.

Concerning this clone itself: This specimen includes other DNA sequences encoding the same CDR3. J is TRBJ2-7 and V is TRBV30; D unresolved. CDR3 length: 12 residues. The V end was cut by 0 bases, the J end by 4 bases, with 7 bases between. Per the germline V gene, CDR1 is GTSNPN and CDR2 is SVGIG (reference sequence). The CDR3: CAWSVLEYEQYF. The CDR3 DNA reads TGTGCCTGGAGTGTACTGGAGTACGAGCAGTACTTC.

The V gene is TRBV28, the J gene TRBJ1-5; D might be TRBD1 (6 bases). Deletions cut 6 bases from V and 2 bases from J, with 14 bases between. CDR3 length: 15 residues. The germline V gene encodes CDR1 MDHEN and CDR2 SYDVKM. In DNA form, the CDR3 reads TGTGCCAGCAGCAGAACAGGGAGCGGCAATCAGCCCCAGCATTTT. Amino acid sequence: CASSRTGSGNQPQHF. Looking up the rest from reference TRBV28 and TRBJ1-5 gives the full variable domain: DVKVTQSSRYLVKRTGEKVFLECVQDMDHENMFWYRQDPGLGLRLIYFSYDVKMKEKGDIPEGYSVSREKKERFSLILESASTNQTSMYLCASSRTGSGNQPQHFGDGTRLSIL.

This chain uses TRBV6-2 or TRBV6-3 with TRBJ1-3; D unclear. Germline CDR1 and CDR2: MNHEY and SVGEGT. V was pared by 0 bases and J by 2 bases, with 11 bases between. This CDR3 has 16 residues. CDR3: CASSYSSAYAGNTIYF. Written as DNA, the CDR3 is TGTGCCAGCAGTTACTCGAGTGCCTACGCTGGAAACACCATATATTTT.